The rows below give T cell receptor beta chains drawn from one sample of a study of T cells after yellow fever vaccination. TCRdb re-analysed the 5' RACE reads in MiXCR, keeping a single row per CDR3 protein. This repertoire shows 620,000 or so distinct CDR3 sequences, more than 9% found once; its top ten account for 15%. Specimen: PBMCs, collected on the day of the yellow fever booster vaccination. The receptor set was obtained from a man aged 25-45 years who received the YFV17D yellow fever vaccine. Each CDR3 is given with its conserved first and last residue. The D gene is left open where the match is weak. A clone size is listed for some rows: how often the clone was seen (once, few, many), or a class if it is expanded.

d_call | clone_size | j_call | v_call | cdr3_nt | cdr3_aa
TRBD2 | . | TRBJ2-7 | TRBV20-1 | TGCAGTGCTAGGACTAGCGGAGCCTACGAGCAGTACTTC | CSARTSGAYEQYF
. | few | TRBJ2-2 | TRBV4-2 | TGTGCCAGCAGCCGCCTCTCGGGAGAAGGGACCGGGGAGCTGTTTTTT | CASSRLSGEGTGELFF
. | . | TRBJ1-5 | TRBV3-1 | TGTGCCAGCAGCCAATTAGGTGGTCAGCCCCAGCATTTT | CASSQLGGQPQHF
. | few | TRBJ2-5 | TRBV7-8 | TGTGCCAGCAGCTTAGGCCCCGTCTCCGCGTGGGGGGAGACCCAGTACTTC | CASSLGPVSAWGETQYF
TRBD2 | few | TRBJ2-7 | TRBV20-1 | TGCAGTGCTAGAGAATCCAGCGGGGGCTACGAGCAGTACTTC | CSARESSGGYEQYF
. | once | TRBJ1-1 | TRBV19 | TGTGCCAGTAGTATCCTCTCAGGGCCCGCTTTCTTT | CASSILSGPAFF
. | few | TRBJ2-3 | TRBV28 | TGTGCCAGCACAGGGCTCACGCAGTATTTT | CASTGLTQYF
. | few | TRBJ2-5 | TRBV5-1 | TGCGCCAGCAAGGTTGGATCTAGGGCACCGTACTTC | CASKVGSRAPYF
TRBD2 | . | TRBJ2-7 | TRBV5-1 | TGCGCCAGCAGCTTGGTGCGGGAGGGCCCCCACGAGCAGTACTTC | CASSLVREGPHEQYF
TRBD1 | many | TRBJ2-6 | TRBV7-2 | TGTGCCAGCAGCCCCCCGGGACAGACGTCTGGGGCCAACGTCCTGACTTTC | CASSPPGQTSGANVLTF
. | . | TRBJ1-6 | TRBV3-1 | TGTGCCAGCAGCCAAGTAGCGGGCCGAAATTCACCCCTCCACTTT | CASSQVAGRNSPLHF
. | few | TRBJ2-7 | TRBV28 | TGTGCCAGCAGCGACACAGGTCGCTCCTACGAGCAGTACTTC | CASSDTGRSYEQYF
TRBD2 | many | TRBJ2-7 | TRBV29-1 | TGCAGCGTTGTGGGCGGGAGGTCCTACGAGCAGTACTTC | CSVVGGRSYEQYF
. | few | TRBJ2-6 | TRBV5-1 | TGCGCCAGCAGCCGAGACTCAATCCCACCCTCTGGGGCCAACGTCCTGACTTTC | CASSRDSIPPSGANVLTF
TRBD2 | many | TRBJ2-2 | TRBV6-2/TRBV6-3 | TGTGCCAGCAGCTCCATTACTAGCGGCGGGGGGAACACCGGGGAGCTGTTTTTT | CASSSITSGGGNTGELFF
TRBD2 | . | TRBJ2-1 | TRBV3-1 | TGTGCCAGCAGCCAAACGGGAGGCCCCTACAATGAGCAGTTCTTC | CASSQTGGPYNEQFF
TRBD1 | . | TRBJ1-6 | TRBV7-9 | TGTGCCAGCAGCGAAGGCCAGGGGGATCATTCACCCCTCCACTTT | CASSEGQGDHSPLHF
. | few | TRBJ2-1 | TRBV7-8 | TGTGCCAGCAGCCCTAACTACGGCCGAGAGCAGTTCTTC | CASSPNYGREQFF
. | . | TRBJ2-1 | TRBV20-1 | TGCAGTGCTATTAGCGGTGAGCAGTTCTTC | CSAISGEQFF
TRBD2 | . | TRBJ2-2 | TRBV7-8 | TGTGCCAGCAGCCGACTGGGGGGACTAGCGCTAACCGGGGAGCTGTTTTTT | CASSRLGGLALTGELFF
. | few | TRBJ1-1 | TRBV12-3/TRBV12-4 | TGTGCCAGCACCTCCTCAGGGATGGGTGAAGCTTTCTTT | CASTSSGMGEAFF
TRBD2 | few | TRBJ2-1 | TRBV10-3 | TGTGCCATCAGTGAACCGTTCGGTGGACTAGCGGCGGGCAATGAGCAGTTCTTC | CAISEPFGGLAAGNEQFF
TRBD2 | few | TRBJ2-7 | TRBV7-2 | TGTGCCAGCAGCTTTTTTCGGGAGGCCGAGCAGTACTTC | CASSFFREAEQYF